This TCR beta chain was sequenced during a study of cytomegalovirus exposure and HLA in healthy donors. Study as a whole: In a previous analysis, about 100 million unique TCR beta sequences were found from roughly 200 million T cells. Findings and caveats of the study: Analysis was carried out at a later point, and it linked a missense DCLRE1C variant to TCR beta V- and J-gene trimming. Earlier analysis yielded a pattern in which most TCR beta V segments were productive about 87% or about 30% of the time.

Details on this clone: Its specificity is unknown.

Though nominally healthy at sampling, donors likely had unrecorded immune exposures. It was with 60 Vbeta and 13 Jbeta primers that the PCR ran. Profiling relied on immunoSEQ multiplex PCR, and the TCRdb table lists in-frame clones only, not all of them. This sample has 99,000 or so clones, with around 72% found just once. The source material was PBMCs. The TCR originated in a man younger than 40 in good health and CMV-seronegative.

Here the CDR3 DNA reads TGTGCCAGCAGTTTTAGGAGCAGGGGGATGTCCTACGAGCAGTACTTC. It yields the protein CASSFRSRGMSYEQYF. This chain connects TRBV28 to TRBJ2-7; 7 nucleotides match TRBD1. The V segment lost 3 bases and the J segment 1 base; nucleotides outside the gene matches: 9. This CDR3 has 16 amino acids. Germline CDR1 and CDR2: MDHEN and SYDVKM.